The following is a T cell receptor beta chain sequence with its context. Its antigen is still unknown. Here immunoSEQ multiplex PCR was the method, and the copy in TCRdb shows in-frame clones only, minus some. The sample has approximately 74,000 clones, roughly 80% seen once. This specimen belongs to a study of T cell responses to AZD1222 COVID-19 vaccine. The study's findings and limits: Of spike-specific TCRs, nearly half reportedly target regions left unmutated in variants. Females made up more of the donors, who were largely white British, and clonal diversity may have come out too low. Baseline seropositivity characterized only a handful of AZD1222 recipients.

This receptor was obtained from an adult in good health. Sequenced material: peripheral blood, taken on day 0 of AZD1222 vaccination.

The CDR3 is CASSTYGDSYEQYF. CDR3 bases: TGTGCCAGCAGCACCTATGGGGACTCCTACGAGCAGTACTTC. The V and J genes are TRBV5-6 and TRBJ2-7; no reliable D call. Germline CDR1 and CDR2: SGHDT and YYEEEE. V gave up 4 bases and J gave up 0 bases, with 11 bases separating them. CDR3 size: 14 residues.